This T cell receptor beta chain emerged from a study of blood T cells in healthy people across ages. The second PCR ran roughly 6 to 11 cycles with a sample-barcoded 5' primer and J-beta primers. TCRdb called the 5' RACE reads again in MiXCR, with one record for every CDR3 protein. The data hold 1.5 million to 2 million distinct CDR3 sequences, with approximately 32% observed a single time. The CDR3 length is 15 residues. Trimming removed 8 bases from V and 4 bases from J; junction bases left unmatched: 7. Germline CDR1 is MGHRA and CDR2 is YSYEKL. Total RNA, at least 5.5 micrograms per sample, came from PBMCs. In this sample, this clonotype turned up a few times. The antigen is unknown. Study-wide results and caveats: Possibly, changes in expanded clonotypes were confounded because donor CMV status was unknown. Higher diversity and more naive CD4+ cells were features of long-lived donors, compared to aged donors.

V is TRBV4-1 and J is TRBJ2-1, with 11 nucleotides matching TRBD1. Sequencing was performed on blood. The sequence was obtained from a woman aged 25 to 45 in good health. For the CDR3, the DNA is TGCGCCAGCCTACCAGGGGACAGGGGGTACAATGAGCAGTTCTTC. This gives the protein CASLPGDRGYNEQFF.